This T cell receptor beta chain was found in a study of blood T cell repertoires in COVID-19. Study-wide background: Spain, Italy and the United States supplied samples that represented acute and convalescent COVID-19. PBMCs, B-cell-depleted T cells, or T cells were the source of the cDNA or gDNA that made up the material.

Authors' analysis steps: From reference gene primer amplification, estimates of nucleated cell counts were derived. Produced via immunoSEQ multiplex PCR; TCRdb's table is partial and in-frame only. V and J calls and clone size are as listed in that table; D and trimming were resolved from the DNA. The sample contains approximately 37,000 clones, 85% to 90% of which appear only once. The CDR3 runs 15 residues. Germline-derived CDR1 and CDR2 are SGDLS and YYNGEE. V dropped 4 bases and J dropped 3; count of bases not matched to a gene: 7. This clonotype was sampled from a man aged 50-60 years in a cohort sampled during active COVID-19. The chain uses TRBV9 and TRBJ1-2; 9 positions agree with TRBD1. What was sequenced was peripheral blood. CDR3 sequence: CASSLPQGAYYGYTF. CDR3 in DNA: TGTGCCAGCAGCTTACCACAGGGGGCGTACTATGGCTACACCTTC.